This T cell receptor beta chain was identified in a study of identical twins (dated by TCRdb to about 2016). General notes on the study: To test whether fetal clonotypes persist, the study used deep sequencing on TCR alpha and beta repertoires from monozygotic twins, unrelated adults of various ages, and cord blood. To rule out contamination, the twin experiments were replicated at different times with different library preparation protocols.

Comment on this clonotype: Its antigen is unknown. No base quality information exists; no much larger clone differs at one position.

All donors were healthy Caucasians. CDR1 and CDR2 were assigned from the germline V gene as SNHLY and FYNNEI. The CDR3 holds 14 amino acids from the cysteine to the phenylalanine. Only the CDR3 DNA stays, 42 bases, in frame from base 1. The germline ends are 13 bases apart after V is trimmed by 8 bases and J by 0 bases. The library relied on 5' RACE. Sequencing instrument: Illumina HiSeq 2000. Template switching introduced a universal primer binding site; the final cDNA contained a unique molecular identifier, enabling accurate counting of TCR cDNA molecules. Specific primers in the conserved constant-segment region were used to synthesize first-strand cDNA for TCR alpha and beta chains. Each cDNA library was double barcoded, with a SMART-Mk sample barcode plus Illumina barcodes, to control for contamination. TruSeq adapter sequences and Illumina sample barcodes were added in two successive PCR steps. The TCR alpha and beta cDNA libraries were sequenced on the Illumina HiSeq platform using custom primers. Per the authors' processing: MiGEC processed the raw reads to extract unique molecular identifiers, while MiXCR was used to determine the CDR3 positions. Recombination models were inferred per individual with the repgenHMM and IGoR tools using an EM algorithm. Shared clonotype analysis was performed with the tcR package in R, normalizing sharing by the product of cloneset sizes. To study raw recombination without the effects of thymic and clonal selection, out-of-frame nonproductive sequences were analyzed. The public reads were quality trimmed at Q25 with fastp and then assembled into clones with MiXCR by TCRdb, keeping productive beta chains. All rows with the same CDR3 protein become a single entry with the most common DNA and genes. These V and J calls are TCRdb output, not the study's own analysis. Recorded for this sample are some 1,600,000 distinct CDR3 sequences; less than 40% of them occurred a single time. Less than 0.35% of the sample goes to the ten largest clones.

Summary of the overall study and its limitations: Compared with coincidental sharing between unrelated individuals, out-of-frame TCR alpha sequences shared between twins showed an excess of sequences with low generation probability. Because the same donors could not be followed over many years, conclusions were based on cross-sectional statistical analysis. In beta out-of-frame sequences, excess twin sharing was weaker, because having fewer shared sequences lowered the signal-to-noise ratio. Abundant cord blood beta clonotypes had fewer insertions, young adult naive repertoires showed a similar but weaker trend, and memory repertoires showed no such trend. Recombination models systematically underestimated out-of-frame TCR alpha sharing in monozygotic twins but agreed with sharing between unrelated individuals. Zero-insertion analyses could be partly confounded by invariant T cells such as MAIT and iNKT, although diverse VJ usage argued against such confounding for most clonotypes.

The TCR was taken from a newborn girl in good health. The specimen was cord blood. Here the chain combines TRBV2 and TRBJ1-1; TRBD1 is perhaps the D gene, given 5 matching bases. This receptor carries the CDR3 CASDWGRVNTEAFF. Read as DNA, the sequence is TGTGCCAGCGATTGGGGCAGGGTGAACACTGAAGCTTTCTTT.